One and the same sample provided the 30 T cell receptor beta chains below, sequenced in a study of tissue T cells after allogeneic stem cell transplantation. TCRdb's table, derived via immunoSEQ multiplex PCR, lists solely in-frame clones and lacks some. Of roughly 45,000 clones listed, approximately 73% are singletons. Sequencing was performed on sorted cells pooled from one or two spleens. The receptors were gathered from a pool of C57BL/6 mice in good health.

Worth noting for this clone: Gene names and germline refer to mouse. Sequencing ends 1 residue short of the CDR3 end; the germline J gene provides the rest. Distinct nucleotide sequences in the sample also encode this CDR3. This chain connects TRBV20 to TRBJ2-3; D ambiguous. The V gene lost 0 bases and the J gene lost 1 base, with 5 bases spanning the gap. This CDR3 spans 13 amino acids. CDR1 is GFQATS, CDR2 STVNSAI, per germline. The CDR3: CGARDWGAETLYF. The CDR3 DNA, read in part, is TGTGGTGCTAGGGATTGGGGTGCAGAAACGCTGTAT.

Note on this clone: The genes and germline here are from mouse. The sequenced fragment ends 1 residue before the CDR3 boundary, so the rest is inferred from the germline J gene. V gene TRBV19 combines with J gene TRBJ2-4; maybe TRBD1 (6 bases). V was trimmed by 5 bases and J by 1 base, leaving 14 bases between them. CDR1 FNHDT and CDR2 SITEND come from the germline V gene (reference sequence). This CDR3 has 15 residues. CDR3 sequence: CASSLGGLGQNTLYF. CDR3 DNA (partial): TGTGCCAGCAGCCTAGGGGGATTGGGTCAAAACACCTTGTAC.

In this sample, this clone turned up a few times. Gene labels here are mouse ones. The read stops 1 residue short of the end of the CDR3; the missing end is completed from the germline J gene. This chain joins TRBV1 and TRBJ2-7; a weak D match, TRBD2 (5 bases). Germline CDR1 is NSQYPW and CDR2 is LRSPGD (reference sequence). V gave up 5 bases and J gave up 0 bases, with 14 bases separating them. The CDR3 runs to 15 residues. The CDR3 DNA, read in part, is TGCACCTGCAGTCCTCCGCCTGGGCACTCCTATGAACAGTAC. Amino acid sequence: CTCSPPPGHSYEQY. The full CDR3 reads CTCSPPPGHSYEQYF.

On this clone: These gene names are mouse names. The read terminates 1 residue ahead of where the CDR3 ends, so the germline J gene completes it. The chain has TRBV5 and TRBJ1-4, with 10 nucleotides matching TRBD1. Germline V gene data show CDR1 as LGHNA and CDR2 as YNLKQL (reference sequence). Trimming took 1 base from V and 0 from J; bases not matched to a gene: 2. CDR3 length: 17 residues. The part of the CDR3 DNA that was read is TGTGCCAGCAGCCAAGCAGGGACAGGGGTTTCCAACGAAAGATTATTT. Amino acid sequence: CASSQAGTGVSNERLF. The CDR3 in full is CASSQAGTGVSNERLFF.

As concerns this clone: Gene names denote mouse genes. The CDR3 end is not reached by the read, which stops 1 residue before it; the germline J gene fills it in. The chain joins TRBV29 to TRBJ2-3, with a tentative D call TRBD1 (5 bases). Germline lookup yields CDR1 MSHET and CDR2 SYDVDS. The CDR3 runs 14 residues. V lost 6 bases and J 2 bases, leaving 12 bases between the germline ends. CDR3 region: CASRETDSAETLYF. The sequenced part of the CDR3 DNA is TGTGCTAGCAGAGAGACAGACTCTGCAGAAACGCTGTAT.

Of note for this clone: These gene names are mouse names. CDR3 sequence reads: CASSIATIANTEVFF. CDR3 bases read: TGTGCCAGCAGTATAGCAACAATTGCAAACACAGAAGTCTTC. J is TRBJ1-1 and V is TRBV19; no definite D call. The read ends 1 residue before the CDR3 terminus; that terminus is restored from the germline J gene. The CDR3 sequence is 15 residues long. The V end was cut by 0 bases, the J end by 0 bases, with 9 bases between. The V gene's germline CDR1 is FNHDT and CDR2 SITEND (reference sequence). Looking up the rest from reference TRBV19 and TRBJ1-1 gives the full variable domain: GGIITQTPKFLIGQEGQKLTLKCQQNFNHDTMYWYRQDSGKGLRLIYYSITENDLQKGDLSEGYDASREKKSSFSLTVTSAQKNEMAVFLCASSIATIANTEVFFGKGTRLTVV.

With respect to this clone: Mouse germline and gene names are used. The CDR3 end is not reached by the read, which stops 1 residue before it; the germline J gene fills it in. The chain uses TRBV26 and TRBJ1-1; tentative D call: TRBD1 (6 bases). Trimming took 0 bases from V and 3 from J, leaving 8 bases between them. The CDR3 extends over 14 amino acids. Germline values: CDR1 KGHPV, CDR2 FQNQEV (reference sequence). CDR3 loop: CASSLSGGDTEVFF. The CDR3 bases that were read are TGTGCCAGCAGTCTGTCAGGGGGGGACACAGAAGTCTTC.

As to this clone: These gene names are mouse names. CDR3 loop: CASSAGGTGQLYF. The CDR3 bases that were read are TGTGCCAGCAGCGCAGGGGGCACCGGGCAGCTCTAC. This rearrangement joins TRBV5 to TRBJ2-2, with 7 bases that match TRBD1. The read ends 1 residue before the CDR3 terminus; that terminus is restored from the germline J gene. J was trimmed by 4 bases and V by 5 bases; bases with no gene match: 1. Germline V lookup: CDR1 LGHNA, CDR2 YNLKQL (reference sequence). The CDR3 is made up of 13 amino acids.

Comments on this clone: Genes and germline come from the mouse. The read stops 1 residue short of the end of the CDR3; the missing end is completed from the germline J gene. The chain carries TRBV13-1 and TRBJ2-7; a possible D gene is TRBD2 (6 bases). V was clipped by 3 bases and J by 5 bases, with 9 bases between them. Germline assignment: CDR1 NSHNY and CDR2 SYGAGN. The CDR3 is 12 amino acids. CDR3 in amino acids: CASSVGGNEQYF. The part of the CDR3 DNA that was read is TGTGCCAGCAGTGTTGGGGGAAATGAACAGTAC.

This clone showed up just once. Gene labels here are mouse ones. CDR3 amino acids: CASGEGGQGDTQYF. The part of the CDR3 DNA that was read is TGTGCCAGCGGTGAGGGGGGGCAGGGCGACACCCAGTAC. The gene calls are TRBV13-2 and TRBJ2-5; 8 nucleotides line up with TRBD2. Read sequence stops 1 residue before the CDR3 end, and the germline J gene provides the missing end. The V and J ends lost 2 bases and 6 bases, in that order; junction bases with no gene match: 5. CDR1 and CDR2 from the germline V gene are NNHNN and SYGAGS (reference sequence). The CDR3 extends over 14 amino acids.

Notes on this clone: Gene names refer to mouse genes. Read coverage stops 1 residue before the CDR3 terminus; the germline J gene supplies the remainder. V is TRBV1 and J is TRBJ2-5; D perhaps matches TRBD1 (5 bases). Germline CDR1 reads NSQYPW; CDR2 reads LRSPGD (reference sequence). The CDR3 consists of 15 residues. Deletions cut 3 bases from V and 3 bases from J, with 13 bases between. The CDR3 is CTCSAPSRVQDTQYF. The DNA read from the CDR3 is TGCACCTGCAGTGCCCCCAGCAGGGTTCAAGACACCCAGTAC. The full variable domain, its missing parts supplied by reference TRBV1 and TRBJ2-5, is VTLLEQNPRWRLVPRGQAVNLRCILKNSQYPWMSWYQQDLQKQLQWLFTLRSPGDKEVKSLPGADYLATRVTDTELRLQVANMSQGRTLYCTCSAPSRVQDTQYFGPGTRLLVL.

About this clone itself: The gene names given are mouse names. Read data end 1 residue before the CDR3 end; the end is taken from the germline J gene. The rearrangement uses TRBV4 and TRBJ2-2, with D perhaps TRBD2 (7 bases). From germline, CDR1 is LGHDT and CDR2 YNNKQL (reference sequence). V gave up 3 bases and J gave up 3 bases, with 14 bases separating them. The CDR3 is made up of 16 amino acids. Partial CDR3 DNA: TGTGCCAGCAGCTATCTGGGGGCGAGGGACACCGGGCAGCTCTAC. Translation: CASSYLGARDTGQLY. The full-length CDR3 reads as CASSYLGARDTGQLYF.

Details on this clone: Genes here carry mouse names. The read ends 1 residue shy of where the CDR3 ends; the end is completed using the germline J gene. The chain couples TRBV1 to TRBJ1-4, with 9 bases that match TRBD1. The CDR3 length is 16 residues. CDR1 and CDR2 from the germline V gene are NSQYPW and LRSPGD (reference sequence). The V and J ends lost 1 base and 7 bases, in that order; junction bases with no gene match: 7. Incomplete CDR3 DNA: TGCACCTGCAGTGCAGTCGGACAGGGGAGGGGCGAAAGATTATTT. Encoded protein: CTCSAVGQGRGERLF. The CDR3 reads in full as CTCSAVGQGRGERLFF.

As regards this clone: Gene names are mouse gene names. The read halts 1 residue ahead of the CDR3 end, with the missing end drawn from the germline J gene. The genes are TRBV3 and TRBJ1-1; D call uncertain. CDR1 and CDR2 (germline): SNHLY, FYNGKV (reference sequence). Trimming took 1 base from V and 11 from J, leaving 11 bases between them. The CDR3 spans 12 residues. The sequenced part of the CDR3 DNA is TGTGCCAGCAGCTTAGATGGGGTGAAGGTCTTC. Protein product: CASSLDGVKVF. The entire CDR3 sequence reads CASSLDGVKVFF.

This clone was found a few times. These gene names are mouse names. The observed sequence ends 1 residue before the CDR3 terminus, with the missing tail filled in from the germline J gene. This same CDR3 is encoded by further DNA sequences in the sample. This chain links TRBV15 with TRBJ1-1; TRBD1 matches at 7 bases. The CDR3 extends over 14 amino acids. CDR1 is SGHND and CDR2 is FRSKSL in the germline V gene. J gave up 1 base and V 1 base, and 0 bases lay outside the gene matches. The CDR3: CASSLGQGNTEVFF. The CDR3 bases that were read are TGTGCCAGCAGTTTAGGACAGGGGAACACAGAAGTCTTC.

To note about this clone: The gene symbols are mouse symbols. The read is 1 residue too short to cover the CDR3 end, so that end is filled in from the germline J gene. V is TRBV13-1 and J is TRBJ2-1; 10 bases line up with TRBD1. The J segment lost 4 bases and the V segment lost 2 bases, leaving 3 bases of the junction unmatched. Germline lookup yields CDR1 NSHNY and CDR2 SYGAGN. This CDR3 contains 15 residues. The CDR3 loop reads CASSDRDRGYAEQFF. CDR3 bases read: TGTGCCAGCAGTGACCGGGACAGGGGATATGCTGAGCAGTTC.

Of note for this clone: Germline and genes here are mouse. The observed sequence ends 1 residue before the CDR3 terminus, with the missing tail filled in from the germline J gene. The gene calls are TRBV19 and TRBJ1-2, with D unclear. Trimming took off 2 bases at V and 0 bases at J, with 8 bases between the two ends. This CDR3 spans 14 amino acids. CDR1 is FNHDT and CDR2 is SITEND in the germline V gene (reference sequence). CDR3 DNA (partial): TGTGCCAGCAGTATTGACTCCTCAAACTCCGACTACACC. Translated, it gives CASSIDSSNSDYT. The entire CDR3 sequence reads CASSIDSSNSDYTF. The full variable domain, its missing parts supplied by reference TRBV19 and TRBJ1-2, is GGIITQTPKFLIGQEGQKLTLKCQQNFNHDTMYWYRQDSGKGLRLIYYSITENDLQKGDLSEGYDASREKKSSFSLTVTSAQKNEMAVFLCASSIDSSNSDYTFGSGTRLLVI.

Note on this clone: Gene names refer to mouse genes. The DNA ends 1 residue before the CDR3 does, and the rest of the CDR3 is filled in from the germline J gene. This sequence joins TRBV12-1 and TRBJ1-2, with D possibly matching TRBD1 (6 bases). V gave up 6 bases and J gave up 0 bases, with 13 bases separating them. The CDR3 is made up of 14 amino acids. Germline V gene lookup returns CDR1 SGHSN and CDR2 HYEKVE. Partial CDR3 DNA: TGTGCCAGCGCTCCGGGACACGCAAACTCCGACTACACC. Translating it yields CASAPGHANSDYT. The entire CDR3 protein is CASAPGHANSDYTF.

As for this clone: Gene and germline names: mouse. With the read ending 1 residue before the CDR3 end, the germline J gene is used to fill in that end. The chain couples TRBV13-3 to TRBJ2-4, with 9 bases that match TRBD1. Germline V CDR1 and CDR2: NNHDY, SYVADS. The CDR3 consists of 16 residues. After removal of 3 bases from V and 5 bases from J, the junction contained 10 bases not matched to a gene. The CDR3 reads CASSAGTGRGGNTLYF. The DNA read from the CDR3 is TGTGCCAGCAGTGCCGGGACAGGGAGAGGAGGAAACACCTTGTAC.

For this clone: Gene names are the mouse ones. Sequencing ends 1 residue short of the CDR3 end; the germline J gene provides the rest. V and J are TRBV13-3 and TRBJ1-5; weak D call: TRBD1 (6 bases). Germline V gene data show CDR1 as NNHDY and CDR2 as SYVADS. V gave up 2 bases and J gave up 5 bases, with 8 bases separating them. This CDR3 has 13 residues. The CDR3 DNA, read in part, is TGTGCCAGCAGTGACTACAGGGACCAGGCTCCGCTT. Protein sequence: CASSDYRDQAPL. The CDR3 in full is CASSDYRDQAPLF.

In the case of this clone: Any gene name here is a mouse gene name. The read terminates 1 residue ahead of where the CDR3 ends, so the germline J gene completes it. This chain joins TRBV13-1 and TRBJ2-7; D remains unclear. Between the trimmed V and J ends, which lost 0 bases and 0 bases, there was a span of 13 bases. Germline lookup yields CDR1 NSHNY and CDR2 SYGAGN. The CDR3 totals 16 residues. The part of the CDR3 DNA that was read is TGTGCCAGCAGTGATGCAATAGGACCTAGCTCCTATGAACAGTAC. Translating it yields CASSDAIGPSSYEQY. From start to end, the CDR3 is CASSDAIGPSSYEQYF.

Regarding this clone: Gene names are the mouse ones. The CDR3 is cut off 1 residue early in the read; its end comes from the germline J gene. The chain employs TRBV16 and TRBJ2-1; either TRBD1 or TRBD2 may fit D (5 bases each). Germline CDR1 reads SGHSA; CDR2 reads FRNQAP. V was trimmed by 5 bases and J by 4 bases, leaving 12 bases between them. The CDR3 contains 14 residues. CDR3 amino acids: CASSPPGPYAEQFF. Incomplete CDR3 DNA: TGTGCAAGCAGCCCACCGGGGCCATATGCTGAGCAGTTC.

This clone appeared a few times. Germline and genes: mouse. The CDR3 reads CASSLVKNYAEQFF. CDR3 DNA (partial): TGTGCCAGCTCTCTCGTCAAAAACTATGCTGAGCAGTTC. V and J are TRBV12-2 and TRBJ2-1; no clear D gene. The read ends 1 residue early relative to the CDR3; the germline J gene fills the gap. The germline V gene encodes CDR1 SGHLS and CDR2 HYDKME. V dropped 0 bases and J dropped 1 base, with 6 bases sitting between them. This CDR3 is 14 amino acids long.

This clone was observed a handful of times. The genes are named according to mouse. CDR3 region: CASSVRGRAEQFF. CDR3 DNA, as far as it was read: TGTGCCAGCTCTGTCAGGGGGCGGGCTGAGCAGTTC. The chain is built from TRBV12-1 and TRBJ2-1; TRBD1 aligns across 8 bases. The read ends 1 residue early relative to the CDR3; the germline J gene fills the gap. CDR1 SGHSN and CDR2 HYEKVE come from the germline V gene. Germline trimming cut 3 bases from V and 7 bases from J; bases unmatched to any gene: 4. This CDR3 is 13 amino acids long.

This clone was seen a handful of times. Gene names are mouse gene names. The CDR3 end falls 1 residue outside the read, so it is completed with the germline J gene. The V call is TRBV13-1, the J call TRBJ2-7; TRBD1 might be the D (6 bases). The V end lost 2 bases, the J end lost 1 base, and 10 bases lay between the germline ends. The CDR3 has 14 amino acids. Germline V gives CDR1 NSHNY, CDR2 SYGAGN. The part of the CDR3 DNA that was read is TGTGCCAGCAGTGACAGGGGACAATCCTATGAACAGTAC. This codes for CASSDRGQSYEQY. The complete CDR3 sequence is CASSDRGQSYEQYF.

Concerning this clone itself: Genes and germline are mouse. The sequenced fragment ends 1 residue before the CDR3 boundary, so the rest is inferred from the germline J gene. The chain has TRBV13-1 and TRBJ2-7, with 9 bases that match TRBD2. In germline, CDR1 is NSHNY, CDR2 SYGAGN. The CDR3 spans 14 residues. The junction had 7 bases not matched to a gene; V was cut back by 5 bases and J by 4 bases. The CDR3 sequence is CASSTGTGKYEQYF. The DNA read from the CDR3 is TGTGCCAGCAGCACCGGGACTGGGAAATATGAACAGTAC.

On this clone itself: Gene names and germline match the mouse. The CDR3 reads CASSPQGPSGNTLYF. CDR3 DNA (partial): TGTGCCAGCAGTCCTCAGGGTCCTTCTGGAAATACGCTCTAT. The chain is built from TRBV13-3 and TRBJ1-3; D might be TRBD1 (5 bases). The read gets to within 1 residue of the CDR3 end, and the germline J gene fills in the rest. The germline CDR1 and CDR2 sequences are NNHDY and SYVADS. The CDR3 totals 15 residues. Trimming took off 4 bases at V and 0 bases at J, with 11 bases between the two ends.

As to this clone: Gene names and germline refer to mouse. Coverage ceases 1 residue before the CDR3 finishes, and the germline J gene fills in the end. The rearrangement uses TRBV1 and TRBJ2-1; 12 positions agree with TRBD1. V trimming: 4 bases; J trimming: 7 bases; junction bases outside the gene matches: 5. Germline CDR1 reads NSQYPW; CDR2 reads LRSPGD (reference sequence). The CDR3 has 15 residues. The CDR3 protein is CTCSVRDRGRAEQFF. The covered CDR3 bases are TGCACCTGCAGTGTCCGGGACAGGGGGCGAGCTGAGCAGTTC.

As for this clone: Genes and germline are mouse. The CDR3 is cut off 1 residue early in the read; its end comes from the germline J gene. The chain is built from TRBV1 and TRBJ2-5, with a weak D call TRBD1 (5 bases). Looked up from germline, CDR1 is NSQYPW and CDR2 is LRSPGD (reference sequence). The CDR3 covers 15 residues. The V end was cut by 5 bases, the J end by 0 bases, with 12 bases between. The CDR3 sequence: CTCSTRTFNQDTQYF. The covered CDR3 bases are TGCACCTGCAGTACCCGGACATTTAACCAAGACACCCAGTAC. Supplemented by reference TRBV1 and TRBJ2-5, the full variable domain reads VTLLEQNPRWRLVPRGQAVNLRCILKNSQYPWMSWYQQDLQKQLQWLFTLRSPGDKEVKSLPGADYLATRVTDTELRLQVANMSQGRTLYCTCSTRTFNQDTQYFGPGTRLLVL.

With respect to this clone: The genes are named according to mouse. The CDR3 end lies 1 residue beyond the end of the read and is filled in from the germline J gene. The chain uses TRBV13-3 and TRBJ2-5; 8 bases line up with TRBD2. Germline V gene sequence: CDR1 NNHDY, CDR2 SYVADS. The CDR3 covers 13 residues. V trimming: 2 bases; J trimming: 4 bases; junction bases outside the gene matches: 0. The sequenced part of the CDR3 DNA is TGTGCCAGCAGTGACTGGGGGGAAGACACCCAGTAC. Its protein product is CASSDWGEDTQY. The whole CDR3 is CASSDWGEDTQYF.